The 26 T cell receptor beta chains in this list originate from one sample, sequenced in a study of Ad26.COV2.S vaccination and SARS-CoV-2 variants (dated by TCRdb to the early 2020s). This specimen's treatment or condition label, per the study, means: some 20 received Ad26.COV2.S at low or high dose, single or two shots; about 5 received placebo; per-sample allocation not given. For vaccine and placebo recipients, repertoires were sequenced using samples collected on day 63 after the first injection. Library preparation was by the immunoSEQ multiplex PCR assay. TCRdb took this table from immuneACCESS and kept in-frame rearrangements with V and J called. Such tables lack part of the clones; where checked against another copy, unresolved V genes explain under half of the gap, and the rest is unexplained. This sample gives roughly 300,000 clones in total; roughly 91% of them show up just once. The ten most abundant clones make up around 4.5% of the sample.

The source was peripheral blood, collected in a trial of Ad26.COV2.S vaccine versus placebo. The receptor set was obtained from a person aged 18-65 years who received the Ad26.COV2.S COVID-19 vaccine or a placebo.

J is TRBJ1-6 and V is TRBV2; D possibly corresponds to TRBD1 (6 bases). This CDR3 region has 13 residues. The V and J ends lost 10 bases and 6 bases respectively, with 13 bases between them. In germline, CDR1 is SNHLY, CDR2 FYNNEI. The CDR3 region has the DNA TGTGCCACCACCGGACAGACTAATTCACCCCTCCACTTT. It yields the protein CATTGQTNSPLHF.

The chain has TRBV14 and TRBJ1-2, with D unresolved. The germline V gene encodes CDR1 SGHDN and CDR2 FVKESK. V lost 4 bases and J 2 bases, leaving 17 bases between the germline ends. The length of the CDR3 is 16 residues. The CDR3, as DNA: TGTGCCAGCAGCCCCTCGGGGTGGGTGCCAAACTATGGCTACACCTTC. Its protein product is CASSPSGWVPNYGYTF. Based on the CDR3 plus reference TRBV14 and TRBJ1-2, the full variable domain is EAGVTQFPSHSVIEKGQTVTLRCDPISGHDNLYWYRRVMGKEIKFLLHFVKESKQDESGMPNNRFLAERTGGTYSTLKVQPAELEDSGVYFCASSPSGWVPNYGYTFGSGTRLTVV.

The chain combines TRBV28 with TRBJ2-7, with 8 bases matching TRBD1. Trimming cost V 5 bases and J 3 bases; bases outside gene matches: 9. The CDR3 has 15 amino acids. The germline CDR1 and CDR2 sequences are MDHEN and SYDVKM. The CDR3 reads CASSPVDRGGYEQYF. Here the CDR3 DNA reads TGTGCCAGCAGTCCCGTCGACAGGGGAGGCTACGAGCAGTACTTC.

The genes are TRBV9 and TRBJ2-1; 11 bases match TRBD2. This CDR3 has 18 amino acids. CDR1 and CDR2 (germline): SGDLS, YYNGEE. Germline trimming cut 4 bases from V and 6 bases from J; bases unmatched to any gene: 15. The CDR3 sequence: CASSKNPGTSGGGNEQFF. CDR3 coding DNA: TGTGCCAGCAGCAAGAATCCCGGGACTAGCGGAGGGGGCAATGAGCAGTTCTTC.

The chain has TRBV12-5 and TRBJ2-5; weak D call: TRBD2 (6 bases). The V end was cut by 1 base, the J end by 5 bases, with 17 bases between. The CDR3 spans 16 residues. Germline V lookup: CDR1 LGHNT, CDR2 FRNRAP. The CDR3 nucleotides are TGTGCTAGTGGTTTGGGGTCCAAGGGACTGGAGGAGACCCAGTACTTC. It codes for CASGLGSKGLEETQYF.

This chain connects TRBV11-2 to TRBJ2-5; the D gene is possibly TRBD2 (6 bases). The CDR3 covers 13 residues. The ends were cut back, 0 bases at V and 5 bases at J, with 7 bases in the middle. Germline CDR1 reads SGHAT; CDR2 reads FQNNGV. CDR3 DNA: TGTGCCAGCAGCTTAGATGGGAGGGAGACCCAGTACTTC. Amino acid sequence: CASSLDGRETQYF.

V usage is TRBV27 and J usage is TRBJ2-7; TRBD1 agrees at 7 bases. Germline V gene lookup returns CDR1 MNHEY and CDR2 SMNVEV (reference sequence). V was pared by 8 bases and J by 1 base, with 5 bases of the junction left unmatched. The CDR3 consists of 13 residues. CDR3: CASGRDSSYEQYF. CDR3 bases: TGTGCCAGCGGCCGGGACAGTTCCTACGAGCAGTACTTC.

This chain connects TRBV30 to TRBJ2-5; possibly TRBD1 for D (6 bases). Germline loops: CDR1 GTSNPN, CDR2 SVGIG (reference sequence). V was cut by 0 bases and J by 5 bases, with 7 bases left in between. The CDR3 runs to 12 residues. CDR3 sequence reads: CAWSVGAETQYF. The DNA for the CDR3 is TGTGCCTGGAGTGTGGGGGCTGAGACCCAGTACTTC.

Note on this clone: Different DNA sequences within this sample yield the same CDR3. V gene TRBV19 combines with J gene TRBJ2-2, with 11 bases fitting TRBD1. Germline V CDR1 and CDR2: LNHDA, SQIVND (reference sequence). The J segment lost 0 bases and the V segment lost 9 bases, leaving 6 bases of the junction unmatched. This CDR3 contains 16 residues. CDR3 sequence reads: CASRPGQGANTGELFF. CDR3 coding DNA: TGTGCCAGCCGACCGGGACAGGGGGCGAACACCGGGGAGCTGTTTTTT.

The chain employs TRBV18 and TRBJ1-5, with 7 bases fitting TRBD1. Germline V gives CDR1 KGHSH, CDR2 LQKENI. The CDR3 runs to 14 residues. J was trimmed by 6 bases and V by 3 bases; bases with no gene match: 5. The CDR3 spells CASSPQGGGQPQHF. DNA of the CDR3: TGTGCCAGCTCACCCCAGGGGGGGGGTCAGCCCCAGCATTTT.

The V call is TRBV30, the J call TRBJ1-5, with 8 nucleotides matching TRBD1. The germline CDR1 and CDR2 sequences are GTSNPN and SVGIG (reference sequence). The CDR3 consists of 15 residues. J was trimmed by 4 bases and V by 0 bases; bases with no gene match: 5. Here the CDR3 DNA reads TGTGCCTGGAGTGTAGGACAGGGACGAAATCAGCCCCAGCATTTT. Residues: CAWSVGQGRNQPQHF.

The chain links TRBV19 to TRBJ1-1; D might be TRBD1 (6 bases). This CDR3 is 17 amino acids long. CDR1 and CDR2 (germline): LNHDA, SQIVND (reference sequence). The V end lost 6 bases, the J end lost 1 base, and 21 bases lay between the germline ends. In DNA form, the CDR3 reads TGTGCCAGTAGCCGCGGGGGCCTGGCATTGAGGAACACTGAAGCTTTCTTT. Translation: CASSRGGLALRNTEAFF.

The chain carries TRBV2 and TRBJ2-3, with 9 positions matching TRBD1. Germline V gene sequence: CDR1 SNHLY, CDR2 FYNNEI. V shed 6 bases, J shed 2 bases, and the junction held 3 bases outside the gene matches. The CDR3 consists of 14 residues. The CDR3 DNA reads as TGTGCCAGCAGCGGGACAGGGTCCACAGATACGCAGTATTTT. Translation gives CASSGTGSTDTQYF.

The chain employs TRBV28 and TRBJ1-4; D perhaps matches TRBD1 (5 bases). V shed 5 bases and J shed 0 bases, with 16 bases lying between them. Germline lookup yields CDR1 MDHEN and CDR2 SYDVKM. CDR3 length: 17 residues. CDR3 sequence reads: CASSPMGDPATNEKLFF. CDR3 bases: TGTGCCAGCAGTCCCATGGGGGACCCTGCAACTAATGAAAAACTGTTTTTT. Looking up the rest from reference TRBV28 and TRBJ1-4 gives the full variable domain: DVKVTQSSRYLVKRTGEKVFLECVQDMDHENMFWYRQDPGLGLRLIYFSYDVKMKEKGDIPEGYSVSREKKERFSLILESASTNQTSMYLCASSPMGDPATNEKLFFGSGTQLSVL.

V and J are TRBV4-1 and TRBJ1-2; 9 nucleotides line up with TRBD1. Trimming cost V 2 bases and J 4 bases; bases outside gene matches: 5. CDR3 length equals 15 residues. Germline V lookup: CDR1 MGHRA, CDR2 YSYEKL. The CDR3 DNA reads TGCGCCAGCAGCCAACCGGGACAGGGTAGCTATGGCTACACCTTC. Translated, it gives CASSQPGQGSYGYTF.

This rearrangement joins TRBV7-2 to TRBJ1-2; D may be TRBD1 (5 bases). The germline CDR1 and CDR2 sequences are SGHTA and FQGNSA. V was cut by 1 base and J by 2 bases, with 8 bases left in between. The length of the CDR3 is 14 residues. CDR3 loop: CASSLEYRNYGYTF. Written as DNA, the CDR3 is TGTGCCAGCAGCTTAGAATACAGGAACTATGGCTACACCTTC.

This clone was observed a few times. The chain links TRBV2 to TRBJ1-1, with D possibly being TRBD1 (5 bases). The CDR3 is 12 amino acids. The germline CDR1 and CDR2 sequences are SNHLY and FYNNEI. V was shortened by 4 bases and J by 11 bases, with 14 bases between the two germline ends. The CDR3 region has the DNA TGTGCCAGCAGTGGGTCAGGGCGAGGGGCTTTCTTT. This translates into CASSGSGRGAFF.

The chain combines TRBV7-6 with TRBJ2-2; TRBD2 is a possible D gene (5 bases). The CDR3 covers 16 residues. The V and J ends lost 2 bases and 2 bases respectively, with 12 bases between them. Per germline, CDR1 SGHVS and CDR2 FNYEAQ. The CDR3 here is CASSLSPGYNTGELFF. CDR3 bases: TGTGCCAGCAGCTTAAGTCCGGGATACAACACCGGGGAGCTGTTTTTT. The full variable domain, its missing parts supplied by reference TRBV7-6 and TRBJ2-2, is GAGVSQSPRYKVTKRGQDVALRCDPISGHVSLYWYRQALGQGPEFLTYFNYEAQQDKSGLPNDRFSAERPEGSISTLTIQRTEQRDSAMYRCASSLSPGYNTGELFFGEGSRLTVL.

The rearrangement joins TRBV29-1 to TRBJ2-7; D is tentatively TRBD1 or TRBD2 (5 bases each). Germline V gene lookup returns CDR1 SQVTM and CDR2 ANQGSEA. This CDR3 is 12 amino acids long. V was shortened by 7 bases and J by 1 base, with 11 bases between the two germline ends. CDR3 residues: CSARDGSYEQYF. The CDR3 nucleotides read TGCAGCGCCCGGGACGGATCCTACGAGCAGTACTTC.

The CDR3: CASSEGVWNTEAFF. In DNA, the CDR3 is TGTGCCAGCTCAGAGGGGGTGTGGAACACTGAAGCTTTCTTT. The chain employs TRBV9 and TRBJ1-1; D is perhaps TRBD1 (6 bases). The CDR3 has 14 amino acids. Trimming left V 7 bases short and J 1 base short, with 14 bases between. Per the germline V gene, CDR1 is SGDLS and CDR2 is YYNGEE.

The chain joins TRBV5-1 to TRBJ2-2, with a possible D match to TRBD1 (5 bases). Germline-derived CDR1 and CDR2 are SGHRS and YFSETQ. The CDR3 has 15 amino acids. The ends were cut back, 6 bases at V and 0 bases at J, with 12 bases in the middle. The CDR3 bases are TGCGCCAGCACCGGCGGACAAGCGAACACCGGGGAGCTGTTTTTT. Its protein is CASTGGQANTGELFF.

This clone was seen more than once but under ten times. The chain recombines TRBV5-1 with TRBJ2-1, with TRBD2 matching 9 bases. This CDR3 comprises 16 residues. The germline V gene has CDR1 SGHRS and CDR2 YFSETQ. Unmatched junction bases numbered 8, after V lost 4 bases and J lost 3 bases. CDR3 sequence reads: CASSLNLAGNYNEQFF. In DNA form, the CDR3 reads TGCGCCAGCAGCCTGAACCTAGCGGGGAACTACAATGAGCAGTTCTTC.

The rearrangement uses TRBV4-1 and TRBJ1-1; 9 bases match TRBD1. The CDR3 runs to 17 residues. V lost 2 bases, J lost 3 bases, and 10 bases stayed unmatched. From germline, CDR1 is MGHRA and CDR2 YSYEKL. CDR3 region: CASSQLFDRGAYTEAFF. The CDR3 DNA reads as TGCGCCAGCAGCCAACTATTTGACAGGGGGGCGTACACTGAAGCTTTCTTT.

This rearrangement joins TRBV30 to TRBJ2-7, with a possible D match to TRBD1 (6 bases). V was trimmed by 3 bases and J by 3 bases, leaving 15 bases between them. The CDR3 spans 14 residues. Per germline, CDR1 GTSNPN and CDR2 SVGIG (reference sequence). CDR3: CAWSTTGIYYEQYF. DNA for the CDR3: TGTGCCTGGAGCACGACAGGAATCTACTACGAGCAGTACTTC. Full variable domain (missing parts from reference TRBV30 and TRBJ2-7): SQTIHQWPATLVQPVGSPLSLECTVEGTSNPNLYWYRQAAGRGLQLLFYSVGIGQISSEVPQNLSASRPQDRQFILSSKKLLLSDSGFYLCAWSTTGIYYEQYFGPGTRLTVT.

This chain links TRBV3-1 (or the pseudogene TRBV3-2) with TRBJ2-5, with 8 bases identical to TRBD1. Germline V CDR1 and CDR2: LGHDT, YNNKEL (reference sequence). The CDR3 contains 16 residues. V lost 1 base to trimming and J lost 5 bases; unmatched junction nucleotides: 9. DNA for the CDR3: TGTGCCAGCAGCCAAGTCTGGACAGGGTTAGGCGAGACCCAGTACTTC. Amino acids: CASSQVWTGLGETQYF.

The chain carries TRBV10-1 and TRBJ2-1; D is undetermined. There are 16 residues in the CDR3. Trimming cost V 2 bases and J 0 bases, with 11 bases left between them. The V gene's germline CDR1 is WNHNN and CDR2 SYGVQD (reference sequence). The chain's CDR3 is CASSEGFQSSYNEQFF. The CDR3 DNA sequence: TGCGCCAGCAGTGAGGGCTTCCAGAGCTCCTACAATGAGCAGTTCTTC.